The clone carrying this T cell receptor beta chain came up a few times. Its specificity is not known. The CDR3 runs to 13 residues. CDR1 SGHRS and CDR2 YFSETQ come from the germline V gene. After removal of 7 bases from V and 3 bases from J, the junction contained 7 bases not matched to a gene. Clones were sequenced by immunoSEQ multiplex PCR, and TCRdb holds only the in-frame ones, with some missing. The profile shows over 50,000 clones, 70% to 90% of them singletons. The data derive from a study of T cell clones after liver transplantation. Study information: A pre-transplant mixed lymphocyte reaction with TCRbeta sequencing defined graft-donor-reactive clones followed in post-transplant blood. Pre-transplant mixed lymphocyte reactions yielded third-party-reactive TCRbeta sequences as comparators for graft-donor-reactive sequences.

Study-wide findings and caveats: A larger donor-reactive than third-party decline suggested partial antigen-specific deletion. In two subjects, few donor cells limited the measurable donor-reactive repertoire.

The clonotype comes from a human patient who received a liver transplant. Some T cells may be transferred from the graft donor. The specimen comprised CD8+ T cells from blood, sampled 12 months after liver transplant. The gene calls are TRBV5-1 and TRBJ2-7, with 7 bases that match TRBD1. The CDR3 bases are TGCGCCAGCGCACCGACAGGGTTCTACGAGCAGTACTTC. Translating gives CASAPTGFYEQYF.